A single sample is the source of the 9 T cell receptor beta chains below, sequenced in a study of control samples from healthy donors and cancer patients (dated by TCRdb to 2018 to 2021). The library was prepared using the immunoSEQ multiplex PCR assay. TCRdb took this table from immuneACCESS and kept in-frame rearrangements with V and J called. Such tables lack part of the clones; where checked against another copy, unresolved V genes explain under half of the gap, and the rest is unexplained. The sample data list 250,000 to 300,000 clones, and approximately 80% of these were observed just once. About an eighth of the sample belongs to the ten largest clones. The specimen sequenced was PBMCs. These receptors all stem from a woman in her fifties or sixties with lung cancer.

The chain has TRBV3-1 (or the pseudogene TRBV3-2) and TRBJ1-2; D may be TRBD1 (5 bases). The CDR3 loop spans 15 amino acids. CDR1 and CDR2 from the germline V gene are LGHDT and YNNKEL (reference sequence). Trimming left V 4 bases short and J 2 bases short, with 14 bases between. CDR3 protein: CASSPKRDRNYGYTF. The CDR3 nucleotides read TGTGCCAGCAGCCCCAAAAGAGACAGAAACTATGGCTACACCTTC.

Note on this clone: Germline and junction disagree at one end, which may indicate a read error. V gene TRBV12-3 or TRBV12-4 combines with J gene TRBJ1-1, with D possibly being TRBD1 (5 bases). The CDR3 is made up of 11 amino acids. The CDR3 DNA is TGTGCCAGCAGTCCGGGACCGGGATCTAGCTTT. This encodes CASSPGPGSSF.

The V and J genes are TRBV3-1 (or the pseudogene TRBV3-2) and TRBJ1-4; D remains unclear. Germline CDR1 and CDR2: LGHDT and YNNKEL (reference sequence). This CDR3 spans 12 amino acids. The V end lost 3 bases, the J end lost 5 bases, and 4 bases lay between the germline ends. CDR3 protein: CASSHENEKLFF. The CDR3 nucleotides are TGTGCCAGCAGCCATGAAAATGAAAAACTGTTTTTT.

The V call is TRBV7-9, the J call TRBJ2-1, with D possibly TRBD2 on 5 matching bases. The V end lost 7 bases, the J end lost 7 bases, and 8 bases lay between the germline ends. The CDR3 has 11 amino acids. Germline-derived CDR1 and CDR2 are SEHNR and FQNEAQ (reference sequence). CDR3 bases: TGTGCCAGCACCTGGAGGAATGAGCAGTTCTTC. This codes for CASTWRNEQFF.

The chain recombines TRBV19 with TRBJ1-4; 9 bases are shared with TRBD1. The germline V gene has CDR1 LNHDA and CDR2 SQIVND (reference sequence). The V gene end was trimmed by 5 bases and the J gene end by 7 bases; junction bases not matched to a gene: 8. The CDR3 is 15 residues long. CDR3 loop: CASSSGQGKVEKLFF. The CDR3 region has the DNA TGTGCCAGTAGTTCGGGACAGGGAAAAGTTGAAAAACTGTTTTTT.

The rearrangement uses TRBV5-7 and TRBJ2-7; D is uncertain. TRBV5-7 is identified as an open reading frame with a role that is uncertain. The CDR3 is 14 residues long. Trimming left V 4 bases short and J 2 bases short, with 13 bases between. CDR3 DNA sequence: TGTGCCAGCAGCCACCGGGCCCTGCCCTACGAGCAGTACTTC. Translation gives CASSHRALPYEQYF.

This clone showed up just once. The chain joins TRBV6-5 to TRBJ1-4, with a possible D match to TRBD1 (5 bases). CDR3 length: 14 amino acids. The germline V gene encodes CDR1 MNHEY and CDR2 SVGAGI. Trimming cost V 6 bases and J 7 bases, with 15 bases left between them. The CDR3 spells CASRGGGNPEKLFF. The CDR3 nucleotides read TGTGCCAGCAGGGGGGGTGGCAACCCTGAAAAACTGTTTTTT.

DNA for the CDR3: TGTGCCAGTAGTATCGGGACCGCCCACACAGATACGCAGTATTTT. Translation: CASSIGTAHTDTQYF. This chain uses TRBV19 with TRBJ2-3; D may be TRBD1 or TRBD2 (5 bases each). Germline-derived CDR1 and CDR2 are LNHDA and SQIVND (reference sequence). Trimming removed 3 bases at V and 2 bases at J, with 12 bases between. This CDR3 contains 15 residues.

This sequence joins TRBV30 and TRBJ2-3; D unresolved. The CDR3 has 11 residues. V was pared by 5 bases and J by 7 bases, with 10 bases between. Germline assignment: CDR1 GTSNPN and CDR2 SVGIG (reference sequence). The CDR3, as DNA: TGTGCCTGGGGACCGGAAAATACGCAGTATTTT. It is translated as CAWGPENTQYF. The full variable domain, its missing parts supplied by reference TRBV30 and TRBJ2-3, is SQTIHQWPATLVQPVGSPLSLECTVEGTSNPNLYWYRQAAGRGLQLLFYSVGIGQISSEVPQNLSASRPQDRQFILSSKKLLLSDSGFYLCAWGPENTQYFGPGTRLTVL.